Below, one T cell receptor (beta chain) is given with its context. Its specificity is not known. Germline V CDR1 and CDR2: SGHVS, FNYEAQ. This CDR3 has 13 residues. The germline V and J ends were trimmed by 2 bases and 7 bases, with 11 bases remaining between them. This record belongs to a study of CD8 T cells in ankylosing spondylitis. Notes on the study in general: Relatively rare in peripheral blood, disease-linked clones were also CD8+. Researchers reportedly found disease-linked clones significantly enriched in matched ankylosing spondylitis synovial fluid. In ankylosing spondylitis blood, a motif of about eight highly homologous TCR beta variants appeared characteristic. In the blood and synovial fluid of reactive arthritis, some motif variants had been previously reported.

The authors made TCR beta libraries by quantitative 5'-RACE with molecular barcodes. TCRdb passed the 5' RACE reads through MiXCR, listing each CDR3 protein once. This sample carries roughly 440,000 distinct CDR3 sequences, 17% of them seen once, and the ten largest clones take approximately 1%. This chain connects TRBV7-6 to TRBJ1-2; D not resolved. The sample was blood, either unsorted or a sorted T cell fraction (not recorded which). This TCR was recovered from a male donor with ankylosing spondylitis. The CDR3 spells CASSLWAGSGYTF. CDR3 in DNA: TGTGCCAGCAGCTTATGGGCAGGCAGTGGCTACACCTTC.